This TCR beta chain was sequenced during a study of blood T cell repertoires in COVID-19. Repertoires were generated with immunoSEQ multiplex PCR, while TCRdb's copy carries only in-frame clones and drops some. The sample shows 60,000 to 90,000 clones, around 70% of them seen only once. Germline loops: CDR1 WNHNN, CDR2 SYGVQD (reference sequence). The CDR3 has 12 residues. V shed 2 bases and J shed 11 bases, with 12 bases lying between them. Sequenced input: peripheral blood. The rearrangement links TRBV10-1 to TRBJ1-1; D not resolved. This sequence originates from a man in his fifties or sixties with acute or convalescent COVID-19. DNA of the CDR3: TGCGCCAGCAGTGAGCCGGCGGGCATGGCTTTCTTT. Translating gives CASSEPAGMAFF.